The sequence of this T cell receptor (beta chain) was determined in a study of cytomegalovirus exposure and HLA in healthy donors. Those who donated were healthy bone marrow donors. Sampled while nominally healthy, donors likely had unrecorded immune exposures. Study results and limitations: Sequences of the TCR beta chain were said to predict the HLA-A and HLA-B alleles of most subjects accurately. The dataset shows that most TCR sequences were rare, while some public TCRs occurred in many donors.

The germline V and J ends were trimmed by 0 bases and 5 bases, with 12 bases remaining between them. The CDR3 consists of 16 residues. Germline CDR1 reads SGHRS; CDR2 reads YFSETQ. The study ran its PCR with 60 Vbeta and 13 Jbeta primers. Generated by immunoSEQ multiplex PCR, the TCRdb table keeps only in-frame clones and is missing some. The profile shows 150,000 to 200,000 clones, over 65% of them singletons. This clone was found a few times. The antigen remains unidentified. The sequence derives from a middle-aged woman in good health and CMV-seropositive. The source material was PBMCs. The chain couples TRBV5-1 to TRBJ1-6; D may be TRBD1 (5 bases). This CDR3 is CASSLEGVENNSPLHF. DNA of the CDR3: TGCGCCAGCAGCTTGGAAGGGGTGGAGAATAATTCACCCCTCCACTTT.